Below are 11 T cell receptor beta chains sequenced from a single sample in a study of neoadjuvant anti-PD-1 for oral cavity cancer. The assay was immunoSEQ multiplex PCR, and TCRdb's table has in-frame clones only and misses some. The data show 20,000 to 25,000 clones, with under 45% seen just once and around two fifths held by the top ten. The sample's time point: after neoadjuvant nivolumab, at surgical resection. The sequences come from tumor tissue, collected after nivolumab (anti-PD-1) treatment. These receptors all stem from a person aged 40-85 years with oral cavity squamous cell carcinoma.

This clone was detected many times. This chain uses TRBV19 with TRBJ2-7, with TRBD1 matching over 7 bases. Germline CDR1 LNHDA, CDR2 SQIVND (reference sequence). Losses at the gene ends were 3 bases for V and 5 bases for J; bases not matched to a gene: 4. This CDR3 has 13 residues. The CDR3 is CASSIHRGDEQYF. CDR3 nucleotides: TGTGCCAGTAGTATTCACAGGGGCGACGAGCAGTACTTC.

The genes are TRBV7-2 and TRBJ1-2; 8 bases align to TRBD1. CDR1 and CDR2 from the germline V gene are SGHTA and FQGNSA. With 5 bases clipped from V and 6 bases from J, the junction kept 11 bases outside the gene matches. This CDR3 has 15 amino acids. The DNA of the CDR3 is TGTGCCAGCAGCCCCCAACGACAGGGGTTAAATGGCTACACCTTC. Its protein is CASSPQRQGLNGYTF. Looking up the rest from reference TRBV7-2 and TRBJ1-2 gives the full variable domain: GAGVSQSPSNKVTEKGKDVELRCDPISGHTALYWYRQSLGQGLEFLIYFQGNSAPDKSGLPSDRFSAERTGGSVSTLTIQRTQQEDSAVYLCASSPQRQGLNGYTFGSGTRLTVV.

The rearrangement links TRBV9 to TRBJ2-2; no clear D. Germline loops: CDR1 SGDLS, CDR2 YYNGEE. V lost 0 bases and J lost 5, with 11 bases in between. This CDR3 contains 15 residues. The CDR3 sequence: CASSVETWGTGELFF. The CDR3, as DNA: TGTGCCAGCAGCGTAGAGACGTGGGGTACCGGGGAGCTGTTTTTT. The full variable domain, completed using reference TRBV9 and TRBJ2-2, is DSGVTQTPKHLITATGQRVTLRCSPRSGDLSVYWYQQSLDQGLQFLIQYYNGEERAKGNILERFSAQQFPDLHSELNLSSLELGDSALYFCASSVETWGTGELFFGEGSRLTVL.

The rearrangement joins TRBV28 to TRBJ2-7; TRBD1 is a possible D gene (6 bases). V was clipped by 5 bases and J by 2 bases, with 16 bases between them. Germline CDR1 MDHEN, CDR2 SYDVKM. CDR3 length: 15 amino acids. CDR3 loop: CASSLNRVQAYEQYF. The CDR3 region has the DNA TGTGCCAGCAGTCTCAACAGGGTCCAGGCCTACGAGCAGTACTTC.

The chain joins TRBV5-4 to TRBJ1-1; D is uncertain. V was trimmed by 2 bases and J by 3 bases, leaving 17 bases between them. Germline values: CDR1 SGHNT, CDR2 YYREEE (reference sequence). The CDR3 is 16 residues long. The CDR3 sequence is CASSFVSIGLDTEAFF. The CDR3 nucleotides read TGTGCCAGCAGCTTCGTTTCTATTGGGTTGGACACTGAAGCTTTCTTT. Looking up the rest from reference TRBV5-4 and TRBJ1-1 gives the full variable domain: ETGVTQSPTHLIKTRGQQVTLRCSSQSGHNTVSWYQQALGQGPQFIFQYYREEENGRGNFPPRFSGLQFPNYSSELNVNALELDDSALYLCASSFVSIGLDTEAFFGQGTRLTVV.

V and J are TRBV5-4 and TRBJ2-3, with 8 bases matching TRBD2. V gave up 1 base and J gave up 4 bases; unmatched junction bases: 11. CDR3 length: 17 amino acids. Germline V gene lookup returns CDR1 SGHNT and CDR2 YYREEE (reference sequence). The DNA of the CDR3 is TGTGCCAGCAGCTTGACCGGGGGACTAGGGTTGGCAGATACGCAGTATTTT. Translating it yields CASSLTGGLGLADTQYF.

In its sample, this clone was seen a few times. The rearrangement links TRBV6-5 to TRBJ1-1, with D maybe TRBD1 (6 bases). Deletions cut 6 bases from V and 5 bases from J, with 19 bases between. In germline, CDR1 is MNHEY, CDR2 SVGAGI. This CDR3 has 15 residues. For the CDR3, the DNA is TGTGCCAGCAGCTCGGGGGCGGGAAAGGGGACTGAAGCTTTCTTT. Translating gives CASSSGAGKGTEAFF.

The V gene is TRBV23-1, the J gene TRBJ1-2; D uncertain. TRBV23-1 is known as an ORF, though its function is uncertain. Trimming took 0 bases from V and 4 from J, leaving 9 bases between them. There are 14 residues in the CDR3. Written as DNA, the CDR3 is TGCGCCAGCAGTCAATCTGGGCAGCTCTATGGCTACACCTTC. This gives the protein CASSQSGQLYGYTF.

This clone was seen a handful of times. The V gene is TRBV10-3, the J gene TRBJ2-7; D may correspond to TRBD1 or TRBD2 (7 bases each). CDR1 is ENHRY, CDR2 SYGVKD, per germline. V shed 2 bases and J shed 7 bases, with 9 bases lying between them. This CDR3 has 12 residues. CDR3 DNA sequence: TGTGCCATCAGTGAGCAGGGGGGGGAGCAGTACTTC. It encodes CAISEQGGEQYF.

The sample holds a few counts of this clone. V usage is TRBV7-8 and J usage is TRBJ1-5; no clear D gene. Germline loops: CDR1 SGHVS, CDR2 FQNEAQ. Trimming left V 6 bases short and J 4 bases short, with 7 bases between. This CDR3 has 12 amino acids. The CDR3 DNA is TGTGCCAGCAGTCCCGGGAATCAGCCCCAGCATTTT. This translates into CASSPGNQPQHF.

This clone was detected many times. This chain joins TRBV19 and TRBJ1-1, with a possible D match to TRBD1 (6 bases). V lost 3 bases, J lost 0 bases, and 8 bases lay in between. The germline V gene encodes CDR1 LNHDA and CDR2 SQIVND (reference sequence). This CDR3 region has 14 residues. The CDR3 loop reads CASSIDRMNTEAFF. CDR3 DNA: TGTGCCAGTAGTATCGACAGGATGAACACTGAAGCTTTCTTT. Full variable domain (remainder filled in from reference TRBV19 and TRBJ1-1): DGGITQSPKYLFRKEGQNVTLSCEQNLNHDAMYWYRQDPGQGLRLIYYSQIVNDFQKGDIAEGYSVSREKKESFPLTVTSAQKNPTAFYLCASSIDRMNTEAFFGQGTRLTVV.